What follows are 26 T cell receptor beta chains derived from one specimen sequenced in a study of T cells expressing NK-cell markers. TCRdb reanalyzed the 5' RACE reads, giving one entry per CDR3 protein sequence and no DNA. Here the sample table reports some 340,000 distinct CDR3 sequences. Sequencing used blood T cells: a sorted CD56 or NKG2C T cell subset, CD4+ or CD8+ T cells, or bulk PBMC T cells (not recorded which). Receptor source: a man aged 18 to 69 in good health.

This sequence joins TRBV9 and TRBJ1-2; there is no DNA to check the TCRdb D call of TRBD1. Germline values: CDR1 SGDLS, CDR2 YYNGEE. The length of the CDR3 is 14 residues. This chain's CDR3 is CASSARDRGGGYTF.

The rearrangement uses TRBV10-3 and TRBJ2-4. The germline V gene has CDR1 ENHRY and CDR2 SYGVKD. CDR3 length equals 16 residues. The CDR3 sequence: CAISEQYSLAKNIQYF.

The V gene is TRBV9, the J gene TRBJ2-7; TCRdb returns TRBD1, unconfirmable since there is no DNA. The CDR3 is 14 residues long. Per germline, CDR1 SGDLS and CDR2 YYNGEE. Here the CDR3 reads CASSASGQLYEQYF.

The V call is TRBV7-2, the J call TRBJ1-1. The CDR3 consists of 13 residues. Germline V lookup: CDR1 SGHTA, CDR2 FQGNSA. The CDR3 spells CASSLGQNTEAFF.

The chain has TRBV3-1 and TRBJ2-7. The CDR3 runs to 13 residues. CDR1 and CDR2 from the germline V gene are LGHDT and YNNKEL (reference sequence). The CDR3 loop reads CASSPTPSYEQYF.

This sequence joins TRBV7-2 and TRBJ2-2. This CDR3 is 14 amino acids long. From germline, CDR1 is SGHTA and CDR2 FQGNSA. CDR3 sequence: CASSLQTNTGELFF.

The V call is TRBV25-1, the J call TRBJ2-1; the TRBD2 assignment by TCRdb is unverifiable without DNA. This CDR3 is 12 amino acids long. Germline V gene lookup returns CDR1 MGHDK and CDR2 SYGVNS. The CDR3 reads CASQRGFGEQFF.

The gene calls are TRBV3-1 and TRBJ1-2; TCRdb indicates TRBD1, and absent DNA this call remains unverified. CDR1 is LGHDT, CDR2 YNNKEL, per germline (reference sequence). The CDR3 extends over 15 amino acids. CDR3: CASSPLRDLHYGYTF. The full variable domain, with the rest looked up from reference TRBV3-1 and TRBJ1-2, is DTAVSQTPKYLVTQMGNDKSIKCEQNLGHDTMYWYKQDSKKFLKIMFSYNNKELIINETVPNRFSPKSPDKAHLNLHINSLELGDSAVYFCASSPLRDLHYGYTFGSGTRLTVV.

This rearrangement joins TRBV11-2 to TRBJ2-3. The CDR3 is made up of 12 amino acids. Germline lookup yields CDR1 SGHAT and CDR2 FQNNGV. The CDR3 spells CASSPFTDTQYF.

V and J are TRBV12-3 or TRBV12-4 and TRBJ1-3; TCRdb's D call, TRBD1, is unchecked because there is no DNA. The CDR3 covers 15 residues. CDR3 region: CASRPTRGQGNTIYF.

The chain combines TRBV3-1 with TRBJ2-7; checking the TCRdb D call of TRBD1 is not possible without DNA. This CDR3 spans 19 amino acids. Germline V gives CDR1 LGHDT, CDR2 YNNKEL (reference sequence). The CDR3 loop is CASSPVYWGQGAGRGEQYF.

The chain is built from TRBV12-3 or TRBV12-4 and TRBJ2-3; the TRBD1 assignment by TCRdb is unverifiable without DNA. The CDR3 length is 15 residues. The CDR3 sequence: CASRRQDHSTDTQYF.

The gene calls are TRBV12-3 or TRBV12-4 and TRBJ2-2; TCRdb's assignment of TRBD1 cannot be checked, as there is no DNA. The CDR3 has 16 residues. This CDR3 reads CASSLSGGEHRGAVFF.

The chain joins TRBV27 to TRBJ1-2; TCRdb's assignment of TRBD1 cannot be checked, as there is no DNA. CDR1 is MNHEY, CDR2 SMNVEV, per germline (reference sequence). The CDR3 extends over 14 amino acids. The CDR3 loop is CASSLGHRTGGYTF.

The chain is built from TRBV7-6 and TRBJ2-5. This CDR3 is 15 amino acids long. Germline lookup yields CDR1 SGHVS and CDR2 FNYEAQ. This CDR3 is CASSLVITNQETQYF.

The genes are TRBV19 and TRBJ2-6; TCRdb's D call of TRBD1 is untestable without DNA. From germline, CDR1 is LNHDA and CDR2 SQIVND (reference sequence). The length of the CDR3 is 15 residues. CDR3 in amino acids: CATRDPGQGANVLTF.

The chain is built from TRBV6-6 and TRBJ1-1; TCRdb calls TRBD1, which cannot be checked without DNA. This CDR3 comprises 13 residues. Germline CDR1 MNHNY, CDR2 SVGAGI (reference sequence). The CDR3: CASTGNQRTEAFF.

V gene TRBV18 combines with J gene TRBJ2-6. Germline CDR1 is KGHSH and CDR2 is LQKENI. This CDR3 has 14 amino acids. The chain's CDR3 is CASSASSGANVLTF.

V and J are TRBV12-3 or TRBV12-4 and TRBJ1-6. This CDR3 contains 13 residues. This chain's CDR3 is CASSSEYFSPLHF.

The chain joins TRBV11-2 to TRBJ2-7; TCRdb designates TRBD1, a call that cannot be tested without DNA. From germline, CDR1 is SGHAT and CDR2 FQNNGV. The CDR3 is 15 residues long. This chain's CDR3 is CASSSPRGAANEQYF. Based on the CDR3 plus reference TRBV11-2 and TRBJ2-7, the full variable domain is EAGVAQSPRYKIIEKRQSVAFWCNPISGHATLYWYQQILGQGPKLLIQFQNNGVVDDSQLPKDRFSAERLKGVDSTLKIQPAKLEDSAVYLCASSSPRGAANEQYFGPGTRLTVT.

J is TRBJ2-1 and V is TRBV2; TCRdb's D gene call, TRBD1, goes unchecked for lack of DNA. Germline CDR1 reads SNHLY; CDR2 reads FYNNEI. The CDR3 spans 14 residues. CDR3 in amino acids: CASSESGGASEQFF.

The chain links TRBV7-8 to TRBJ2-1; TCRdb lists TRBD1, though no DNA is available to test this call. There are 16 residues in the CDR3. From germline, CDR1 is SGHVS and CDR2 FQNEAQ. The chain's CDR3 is CASSPNRRTGNNEQFF.

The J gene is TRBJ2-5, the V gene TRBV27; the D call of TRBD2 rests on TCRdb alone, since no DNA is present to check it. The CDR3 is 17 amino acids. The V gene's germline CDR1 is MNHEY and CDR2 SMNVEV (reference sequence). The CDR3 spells CASSLSWLAGGQETQYF.

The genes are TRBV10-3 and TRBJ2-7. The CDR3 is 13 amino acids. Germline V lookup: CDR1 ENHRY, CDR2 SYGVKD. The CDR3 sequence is CAISESNSYEQYF.

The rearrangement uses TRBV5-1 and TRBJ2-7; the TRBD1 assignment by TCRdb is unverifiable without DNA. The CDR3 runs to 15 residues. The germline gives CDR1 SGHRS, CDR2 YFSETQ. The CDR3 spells CASSPNRGIRDEQYF.

This CDR3 is CATSREFLRGEQYF. This rearrangement joins TRBV15 to TRBJ2-7; lacking DNA, the TRBD1 call made by TCRdb goes unchecked. This CDR3 region has 14 residues. The germline V gene encodes CDR1 LNHNV and CDR2 YYDKDF (reference sequence).